These 22 T cell receptor beta chains were all obtained from the same sample, sequenced in a study of CD8 T cells in ankylosing spondylitis. One entry per CDR3 protein, called by TCRdb with MiXCR from the 5' RACE reads. The table has 85,000 to 90,000 distinct CDR3 sequences, around 30% seen once. The sequencing sample was made of blood, either unsorted or a sorted T cell fraction (not recorded which). The receptors here all came from a male donor with ankylosing spondylitis or in good health (not recorded which).

This clonotype has a single count. The gene calls are TRBV7-2 and TRBJ1-1, with D tentatively TRBD1 (5 bases). The ends were cut back, 1 base at V and 3 bases at J, with 9 bases in the middle. The CDR3 length is 14 residues. The germline gives CDR1 SGHTA, CDR2 FQGNSA. The CDR3, as DNA: TGTGCCAGCAGCTTAGTGGGGGGGGACACTGAAGCTTTCTTT. It yields the protein CASSLVGGDTEAFF.

The chain is built from TRBV7-3 and TRBJ2-2; D is possibly TRBD1 (5 bases). CDR3 length: 13 amino acids. The germline V gene encodes CDR1 SGHTA and CDR2 FQGTGA. Trimming took 3 bases from V and 7 from J, leaving 9 bases between them. CDR3 protein: CASSFSGLGELFF. The CDR3 DNA reads as TGTGCCAGCAGCTTCTCAGGGCTCGGGGAGCTGTTTTTT.

The V and J genes are TRBV12-3 or TRBV12-4 and TRBJ2-2; no definite D call. Trimming left V 2 bases short and J 1 base short, with 8 bases between. This CDR3 has 15 amino acids. The CDR3: CASSLRSGNTGELFF. The CDR3 region has the DNA TGTGCCAGCAGTTTACGGTCAGGGAACACCGGGGAGCTGTTTTTT.

This clonotype was counted between two and nine times. The chain has TRBV25-1 and TRBJ2-2; 11 bases fit TRBD1. Germline CDR1 MGHDK, CDR2 SYGVNS. After removal of 6 bases from V and 4 bases from J, the junction contained 7 bases not matched to a gene. CDR3 length: 16 amino acids. CDR3 sequence (DNA): TGTGCCAGCAGGCGGACAGGGGGCGTCGGCACCGGGGAGCTGTTTTTT. This sequence encodes CASRRTGGVGTGELFF.

This clonotype has only a few counts. V gene TRBV5-1 combines with J gene TRBJ2-1, with 8 bases that match TRBD2. This CDR3 region has 17 residues. V was pared by 4 bases and J by 0 bases, with 9 bases of the junction left unmatched. CDR1 and CDR2 (germline): SGHRS, YFSETQ. CDR3 region: CASSPGTGGSSYNEQFF. The CDR3, as DNA: TGCGCCAGCAGCCCGGGCACGGGGGGGAGCTCCTACAATGAGCAGTTCTTC.

The chain uses TRBV3-1 and TRBJ2-1, with 14 bases matching TRBD2. Trimming took 10 bases from V and 1 from J; bases not matched to a gene: 18. The CDR3 is 20 residues long. Looked up from germline, CDR1 is LGHDT and CDR2 is YNNKEL (reference sequence). The CDR3 bases are TGTGCCACCTCCCCCGACCTGGGGACTAGCGGGAGCGGATCCTACAATGAGCAGTTCTTC. Its protein is CATSPDLGTSGSGSYNEQFF.

This clonotype showed up just a few times. The CDR3 here is CSALKTSGRWFF. DNA for the CDR3: TGCAGTGCTCTTAAGACTAGCGGGAGGTGGTTCTTC. J is TRBJ2-1 and V is TRBV20-1; the match to TRBD2 covers 13 bases. V shed 5 bases and J 15 bases; nucleotides not matched to a gene: 7. The CDR3 runs 12 residues. Per the germline V gene, CDR1 is DFQATT and CDR2 is SNEGSKA (reference sequence).

V is TRBV29-1 and J is TRBJ2-7; D ambiguous. Germline CDR1 SQVTM, CDR2 ANQGSEA. The V end lost 7 bases, the J end lost 1 base, and 14 bases lay between the germline ends. The CDR3 has 13 residues. CDR3 protein: CSARIMTSYEQYF. The CDR3 DNA sequence: TGCAGCGCTCGCATCATGACGTCCTACGAGCAGTACTTC.

This clonotype was counted between two and nine times. The chain carries TRBV20-1 and TRBJ2-7, with TRBD2 matching 10 bases. CDR3 length equals 14 residues. With 5 bases clipped from V and 2 bases from J, the junction kept 6 bases outside the gene matches. CDR1 is DFQATT and CDR2 is SNEGSKA in the germline V gene (reference sequence). The CDR3 DNA follows: TGCAGTGCTGAGGGACTAGCGAGTGCCTACGAGCAGTACTTC. Translating it yields CSAEGLASAYEQYF.

This chain connects TRBV20-1 to TRBJ2-7, with D perhaps TRBD1 (6 bases). In germline, CDR1 is DFQATT, CDR2 SNEGSKA (reference sequence). This CDR3 is built from 13 residues. The V end was cut by 2 bases, the J end by 2 bases, with 10 bases between. The CDR3 bases are TGCAGTGCTAGATTGGACAGAGCCTACGAGCAGTACGTC. Protein: CSARLDRAYEQYV.

This clonotype was counted many times. The rearrangement joins TRBV7-8 to TRBJ1-1; D perhaps matches TRBD1 (6 bases). The CDR3 length is 12 residues. Trimming pared 3 bases from V and 4 bases from J, leaving 6 bases between. Per germline, CDR1 SGHVS and CDR2 FQNEAQ. The CDR3 sequence is CASSLDSTEAFF. CDR3 nucleotide sequence: TGTGCCAGCAGCTTGGACAGCACTGAAGCTTTCTTT. The complete variable domain, with remaining parts taken from reference TRBV7-8 and TRBJ1-1, reads GAGVSQSPRYKVAKRGQDVALRCDPISGHVSLFWYQQALGQGPEFLTYFQNEAQLDKSGLPSDRFFAERPEGSVSTLKIQRTQQEDSAVYLCASSLDSTEAFFGQGTRLTVV.

This clonotype was seen a handful of times. The rearrangement uses TRBV18 and TRBJ2-5; D gene uncertain. Trimming stripped 0 bases from V and 4 bases from J, with 6 bases between. Germline CDR1 and CDR2: KGHSH and LQKENI. The CDR3 has 13 residues. CDR3 DNA sequence: TGTGCCAGCTCACCACCACTCGGAGAGACCCAGTACTTC. This sequence encodes CASSPPLGETQYF.

This chain links TRBV30 with TRBJ1-1; D is unresolved. The CDR3 is made up of 13 amino acids. Germline V gene data show CDR1 as GTSNPN and CDR2 as SVGIG (reference sequence). The V end lost 4 bases, the J end lost 1 base, and 10 bases lay between the germline ends. The CDR3 spells CAWTGPANTEAFF. CDR3 nucleotides: TGTGCCTGGACAGGACCGGCGAACACTGAAGCTTTCTTT. The complete variable domain, with remaining parts taken from reference TRBV30 and TRBJ1-1, reads SQTIHQWPATLVQPVGSPLSLECTVEGTSNPNLYWYRQAAGRGLQLLFYSVGIGQISSEVPQNLSASRPQDRQFILSSKKLLLSDSGFYLCAWTGPANTEAFFGQGTRLTVV.

This sequence joins TRBV5-1 and TRBJ2-2; 8 bases map to TRBD2. V shed 0 bases, J shed 7 bases, and the junction held 17 bases outside the gene matches. Germline CDR1 is SGHRS and CDR2 is YFSETQ. This CDR3 has 19 residues. The CDR3 bases are TGCGCCAGCAGCTTGGCCGTCATTTTTGGTAGCGGGGCAAGCGGGGAGCTGTTTTTT. Translation gives CASSLAVIFGSGASGELFF.

There are a few counts of this clonotype. This sequence joins TRBV4-2 and TRBJ2-7; 8 bases are shared with TRBD2. Looked up from germline, CDR1 is LGHNA and CDR2 is YNFKEQ. J was trimmed by 7 bases and V by 6 bases; bases with no gene match: 17. The CDR3 is 16 residues long. The CDR3 protein is CASRLESASGSEEQYF. The CDR3 DNA follows: TGTGCCAGCAGGTTGGAATCGGCTAGCGGGTCTGAGGAGCAGTACTTC.

V and J are TRBV18 and TRBJ2-1; 11 positions agree with TRBD1. The CDR3 has 16 residues. The V gene's germline CDR1 is KGHSH and CDR2 LQKENI. V shed 7 bases and J 9 bases; nucleotides not matched to a gene: 14. CDR3 loop: CASFSTRTGGFGEQFF. Written as DNA, the CDR3 is TGTGCCAGCTTTTCGACCCGGACAGGGGGCTTTGGTGAGCAGTTCTTC.

This chain uses TRBV11-2 with TRBJ2-1, with a tentative D call TRBD2 (5 bases). This CDR3 is built from 16 residues. V lost 5 bases and J 8 bases, leaving 22 bases between the germline ends. Germline V gives CDR1 SGHAT, CDR2 FQNNGV. CDR3 sequence reads: CASSLPLGVSTDEQFF. The CDR3, as DNA: TGTGCCAGCAGCCTTCCCCTCGGGGTGTCGACGGATGAGCAGTTCTTC.

This clonotype was seen only a few times. This chain connects TRBV12-3 or TRBV12-4 to TRBJ2-5; 8 nucleotides match TRBD2. The CDR3 spans 15 residues. After removal of 4 bases from V and 4 bases from J, the junction contained 8 bases not matched to a gene. This CDR3 reads CASSSRTGGAETQYF. CDR3 nucleotide sequence: TGTGCCAGCAGTTCCCGCACGGGAGGGGCAGAGACCCAGTACTTC.

This clonotype was counted between two and nine times. The V gene is TRBV18, the J gene TRBJ2-1, with D maybe TRBD2 (6 bases). This CDR3 has 16 residues. Germline V lookup: CDR1 KGHSH, CDR2 LQKENI. Trimming removed 2 bases at V and 6 bases at J, with 17 bases between. CDR3 sequence: CASSPYGRGLVNEQFF. In nucleotides, the CDR3 is TGTGCCAGCTCACCATACGGGCGGGGACTTGTCAATGAGCAGTTCTTC. Drawing the rest from reference TRBV18 and TRBJ2-1, the complete variable domain is NAGVMQNPRHLVRRRGQEARLRCSPMKGHSHVYWYRQLPEEGLKFMVYLQKENIIDESGMPKERFSAEFPKEGPSILRIQQVVRGDSAAYFCASSPYGRGLVNEQFFGPGTRLTVL.

This clonotype appeared a few times. The chain carries TRBV16 and TRBJ2-3; D gene uncertain. Germline V lookup: CDR1 KGHSY, CDR2 FQNENV. This CDR3 region has 13 residues. V lost 0 bases and J 6 bases, leaving 7 bases between the germline ends. CDR3 in DNA: TGTGCCAGCAGCCAATCCCCCGGGGATACGCAGTATTTT. It codes for CASSQSPGDTQYF.

The chain carries TRBV5-1 and TRBJ2-3, with 7 bases that match TRBD1. V lost 1 base to trimming and J lost 1 base; unmatched junction nucleotides: 9. Looked up from germline, CDR1 is SGHRS and CDR2 is YFSETQ. The CDR3 length is 17 residues. The CDR3 region has the DNA TGCGCCAGCAGCTTGATAACAGGGGTAGATGGCACAGATACGCAGTATTTT. It yields the protein CASSLITGVDGTDTQYF.

The chain uses TRBV7-9 and TRBJ1-1; no definite D call. CDR1 is SEHNR, CDR2 FQNEAQ, per germline (reference sequence). CDR3 size: 13 residues. V dropped 7 bases and J dropped 7 bases, with 16 bases sitting between them. Written as DNA, the CDR3 is TGTGCCAGCACCTCCTCCGGGGTCAGTGAAGCTTTCTTT. It translates to CASTSSGVSEAFF.